This entry describes one TCR beta chain. Its specific antigen is unknown. The record has no base qualities; no much larger clone is one base away. The data belong to a study of cytomegalovirus exposure and HLA in healthy donors (dated by TCRdb to about 2017). About the study as a whole: An earlier analysis of around 600 of the donors reported 250 to 350 Gb of sequence data and some 120 million unique TCR beta sequences from about 200 million T cells. Approximately 300 gigabases of sequencing data and roughly 90 million unique TCR sequences were included in an early release covering about 700 HLA-typed donors. Of the approximately 370 genotyped donors, 75% to 85% were placed in the genetic ancestry cluster associated with self-reported Caucasian donors. The aim of the study was to test whether cataloging public T cell receptors could identify signatures of past pathogen exposure. Using immunosequencing, the study profiled T cell repertoires from approximately 700 subjects and related those repertoires to cytomegalovirus serostatus. A separate validation cohort of over a hundred different subjects was used in addition to the roughly 700-subject first cohort. High-throughput TCR immunosequencing, statistical association of individual TCRs with disease status, and machine learning were combined to predict cytomegalovirus infection status. To study patterns of TCR occurrence, a later analysis re-analyzed previously published TCR beta repertoires from around 660 donors and added high-resolution HLA genotyping. Rather than drawing on any new phenotypic data, the later analysis identified candidate immune exposures from TCR beta sequences and the way those sequences occurred across donors. To decide whether each TCR beta V gene segment behaved as functional or pseudogenic, an earlier analysis of approximately 600 of the donors relied on high-throughput TCR beta sequencing. Donor age, sex, ethnicity and CMV serostatus were collected together with the repertoire data. A later genetic analysis used genome-wide SNP genotypes for about 65% of the roughly 700 donors, treating that subset as a discovery cohort. All discovery cohort repertoires had been generated on a single sequencing platform. Both class I and class II loci were covered by HLA typing, at four-digit resolution. Typing coverage varied by locus: 629-630 donors for A, B, C, DRB1 and DQB1; 500 to 550 for DQA1; about 600 for DPA1; around 490 for DPB1. About five DR-DQ haplotypes were handled as single units for association and clustering, since linkage in the cohort was strong. Among 398 genotyped donors of the cohort, an average of approximately 230,000 unique TCR beta nucleotide sequences were sequenced per donor, roughly 18% of them non-productive.

CDR1 and CDR2 are drawn from the germline V gene: SGHNT, YENEEA. Taken from cysteine to phenylalanine, the CDR3 has 16 residues. Here the CDR3 DNA is all that survives: 48 bases in frame from base 1. Trimming takes 0 bases from V and 9 bases from J, and the germline ends sit 18 bases apart. Points the paper makes about the study in general: V-gene and J-gene trimming of TCR beta chains was associated with a missense DCLRE1C variant in a later genetic analysis, and the association was replicated in an independent cohort. CMV serostatus was the only immune exposure information available for the cohort. A total of fewer than 200 TCR beta chains were listed by the study as associated with cytomegalovirus. The 87-base-pair reads could not distinguish some IMGT-functional V segments, including TRBV6-2 and TRBV6-3, so those segments were excluded. A cluster of highly shared sequence variants was judged likely to be a technical artifact of the sequencing pipeline. The authors suggested that the approach could potentially be extended to other disease states and immunological phenotypes. A further reported finding was that TCR beta sequences accurately predicted the HLA-A and HLA-B alleles for most subjects in the first cohort. In a later analysis, HLA-associated TCR beta chains showed more clonal expansion and lower generation probabilities than non-associated chains that were equally common. Cytomegalovirus status was reported to be diagnosed by the classifier with high specificity and sensitivity in both the original and validation cohorts. A later analysis reported that several top co-occurrence clusters appeared linked to parvovirus B19, influenza, CMV and Epstein-Barr virus. Most TCR sequences were observed very rarely across donors, whereas some public TCRs were present in many individuals. In vitro tests confirmed that a few of the cytomegalovirus-associated TCR beta chains recognize cytomegalovirus antigens. Because HLA typing was missing for some donors at each locus, association tests included only the typed subset. A later analysis found that TCR association rates varied across HLA loci, with DRB1 alleles showing the most associated TCRs and HLA-C alleles the fewest. Assigning TCR associations to individual alleles was difficult when HLA alleles, especially DR and DQ, strongly co-occurred. Linkage disequilibrium might explain the correlated functional status among segregating V segments, but an unknown experimental factor could not be excluded. Some 16 rarely observed V segments, including chromosome 9 orphons, were excluded from the earlier analysis of several hundred of the donors because counts were too low. In an earlier analysis of more than 500 of the donors, most TCR beta V segments appeared in productive rearrangements about 87% or about 30% of the time, broadly matching IMGT annotations. In a later analysis, about 16,000 TCR beta sequences were associated with specific HLA alleles at a false discovery rate of 0.05. Compared with the approximately 710-donor mean, donors in an Asian-associated ancestry cluster had fewer N-insertions in productive TCRs, according to a later genetic analysis. Roughly uniform sequencing depth across donors was assumed in presence/absence analyses, although this assumption may not hold. The cohort was sequenced for TCR beta chains only, and without alpha or paired-chain data the features that could be detected were limited. According to a later analysis, most CMV-associated TCR beta chains appeared to be HLA-restricted, and the HLA associations seemed to be driven largely by CMV exposure.

The cohort was made up of approximately 670 healthy bone marrow donors. At the time of sampling, all cohort members were nominally healthy, though unrecorded immune exposures were likely present. The donor was CMV seropositive and was included in the group of 250 to 350 seropositive cohort members. Each donor provided a peripheral blood sample, and peripheral blood mononuclear cells were used for TCR beta sequencing. The Qiagen DNeasy Blood Extraction Kit was used to extract genomic DNA from the blood cell samples. Libraries were prepared through the immunoSEQ multiplex PCR assay. For the multiplex PCR, a mixture combining 60 forward primers for TCR Vbeta segments and 13 reverse primers for TCR Jbeta segments was used. The CDR3 region of rearranged TCR beta genes was amplified from genomic DNA with a multiplex PCR assay. Amplified TCR beta libraries were sequenced as 87-base-pair reads on the Illumina HiSeq System. In the source study's methods: Across the 700 or so repertoires, a later analysis counted tens of millions of unique TCR beta chains, roughly 11 million of which were shared by at least two donors. A nearest-neighbor algorithm error-corrected the raw reads and collapsed the reads into unique sequences, merging closely related sequences to remove PCR and sequencing errors. CDR3 sequences were aligned to IMGT reference sequences to assign V, D and J gene segments. Each retained sequence needed at least a six-nucleotide match to both a V gene segment and a J gene segment. A rearrangement counted as productive if the CDR3 had no stop codons and remained in frame with V and J, and every other rearrangement counted as non-productive. CDR3 was defined by IMGT convention, running from the second conserved V-encoded cysteine to the conserved J-encoded phenylalanine. In an earlier analysis of 550 to 650 of the donors, sequences lacking an unambiguous match to a single V gene segment were excluded. An earlier analysis of approximately 590 of the donors classified V segments as functional when productive rearrangements were above 56.7% and as segregating when the standard deviation between donors was above 5%. A statistical classification framework was built for diagnosing cytomegalovirus status from the catalog of TCR beta chain sequences. V and J gene assignment, in a later analysis, came from comparing TCR nucleotide sequences with IMGT/GENE-DB human TR gene sequences. In a later analysis, CDR3 sequences and most-parsimonious VDJ recombination scenarios were assigned using the TCRdist pipeline. A later analysis defined each TCR beta chain by its CDR3 amino acid sequence plus V-gene family, and excluded reads lacking a unique V-gene family. A later analysis removed 550 to 650 highly shared, low-generation-probability nucleotide sequences to deal with suspected cross-contamination and a sequencing artifact. In a later analysis, a clonal expansion index was calculated for each public chain from normalized within-repertoire ranks of inferred template counts. A later analysis computed generation probabilities with a VDJ recombination model fitted to out-of-frame rearrangements, and checked the results against IGoR. Hypergeometric tests were used in a later analysis to score TCR-TCR, TCR-HLA and TCR-CMV co-occurrence, with a repertoire-size bias correction applied to the TCR pairs. False discovery rates were estimated in a later analysis by permuting HLA or CMV assignments 20 times. In a later analysis, co-occurring TCRs were grouped with DBSCAN, and TCRdist sequence similarity was added when clustering was performed within HLA-allele-positive subsets. Repertoires with fewer than 30,000 or more than 120,000 public chains, plus five repertoires with anomalous nucleotide sharing, were excluded from co-occurrence clustering. The table comes from immuneACCESS by way of TCRdb, which keeps in-frame sequences with V and J called. Part of the clones is missing from these tables; in studies checked, under half for an unresolved V gene and the rest for unknown reasons. The V and J calls and clone size are taken from that table; D and trimming were inferred from the DNA. The sample yields some 160,000 clones; 80% were counted once. About 6.3% of the sample lies in the top ten.

Sequencing was done on a sample of PBMCs. The chain joins TRBV11-3 to TRBJ2-1; 6 matching bases give a weak D call of TRBD1. This clonotype originated in a male donor in good health and CMV-seropositive. The DNA sequence is given as TGTGCCAGCAGCTTAGATCCTGTACAGGGAGTAGGTGAGCAGTTCTTC. The translation is CASSLDPVQGVGEQFF.